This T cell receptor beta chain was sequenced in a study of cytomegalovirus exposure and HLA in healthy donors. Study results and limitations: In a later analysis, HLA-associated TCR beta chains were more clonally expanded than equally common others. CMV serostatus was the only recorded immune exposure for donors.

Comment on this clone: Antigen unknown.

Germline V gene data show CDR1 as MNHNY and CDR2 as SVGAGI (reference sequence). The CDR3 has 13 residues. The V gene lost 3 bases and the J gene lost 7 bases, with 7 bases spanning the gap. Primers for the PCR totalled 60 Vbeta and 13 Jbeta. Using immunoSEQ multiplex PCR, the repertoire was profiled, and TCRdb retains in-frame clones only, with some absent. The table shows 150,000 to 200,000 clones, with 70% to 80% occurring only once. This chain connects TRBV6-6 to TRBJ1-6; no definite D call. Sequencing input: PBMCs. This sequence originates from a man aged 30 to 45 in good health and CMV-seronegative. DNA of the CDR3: TGTGCCAGCAGTTATCAGGTCAATTCACCCCTCCACTTT. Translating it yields CASSYQVNSPLHF.